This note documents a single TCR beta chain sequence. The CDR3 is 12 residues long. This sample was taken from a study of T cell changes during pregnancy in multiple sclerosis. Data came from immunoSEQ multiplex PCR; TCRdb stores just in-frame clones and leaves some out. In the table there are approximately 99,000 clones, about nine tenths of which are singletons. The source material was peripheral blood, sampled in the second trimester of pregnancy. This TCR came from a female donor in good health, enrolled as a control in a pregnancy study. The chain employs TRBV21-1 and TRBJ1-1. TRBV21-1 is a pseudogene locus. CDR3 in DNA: TGTGCCAGCAAGGGAGCGGACACTGAAGCTTTCTTT. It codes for CASKGADTEAFF.